This T cell receptor beta chain was identified in a study of blood T cell repertoires in COVID-19. Background on the study: The cDNA or gDNA used as material had been derived from T cells, B-cell-depleted T cells, or PBMCs.

Per the original methods: Nucleated cell number was recorded as an estimate derived from reference gene primer amplification. Clones were read by immunoSEQ multiplex PCR, and TCRdb kept only the in-frame ones, dropping some. Clone size and the V and J calls come from that table; the DNA yielded D and trimming. Altogether about 190,000 clones are present, approximately 90% being singletons, with the ten largest covering around 1.2%. J gave up 4 bases and V 5 bases, and 11 bases lay outside the gene matches. From germline, CDR1 is SGHVS and CDR2 FNYEAQ. This CDR3 has 19 amino acids. The chain links TRBV7-6 to TRBJ2-6, with 13 bases lining up with TRBD2. The TCR comes from a man aged 30 to 45 with acute or convalescent COVID-19. The specimen was peripheral blood. CDR3 region: CASSPRGTSGAWGANVLTF. The CDR3 coding sequence is TGTGCCAGCAGCCCCCGGGGGACTAGCGGGGCGTGGGGGGCCAACGTCCTGACTTTC.